This TCR beta chain was recorded in a study of T cell repertoires in cytomegalovirus infection. Across the study: Recently identified HLA-C-restricted CMV epitopes and well-studied HLA-B-restricted CMV epitopes were used by the study. Study-wide results and caveats: Identification of carriers of CMV plus the relevant HLA was performed using cumulative public TCR beta family frequency. HLA-C-restricted CMV-specific TCR beta clonotypes prevailed in the ex vivo response.

For this clonotype: Its antigen is undetermined.

The CDR3 spans 16 residues. CDR1 and CDR2 (germline): SGHNT, YYREEE (reference sequence). V was pared by 4 bases and J by 9 bases, with 8 bases of the junction left unmatched. MiXCR was run by TCRdb on the reads, yielding one entry per CDR3 protein. Of over 250,000 distinct CDR3 sequences in the sample, around 20% were seen once. The sequence came from a human donor in good health (CMV status not recorded). Some clones in this sample may be carry-over from other donors' samples. This chain uses TRBV5-4 with TRBJ2-1; 15 nucleotides agree with TRBD2. Source: cultured PBMCs, taken from culture after CMV antigen stimulation. The chain's CDR3 is CASSPAGTSGRSEQFF. The CDR3 bases are TGTGCCAGCAGCCCGGCGGGGACTAGCGGGAGGAGTGAGCAGTTCTTC. Looking up the rest from reference TRBV5-4 and TRBJ2-1 gives the full variable domain: ETGVTQSPTHLIKTRGQQVTLRCSSQSGHNTVSWYQQALGQGPQFIFQYYREEENGRGNFPPRFSGLQFPNYSSELNVNALELDDSALYLCASSPAGTSGRSEQFFGPGTRLTVL.